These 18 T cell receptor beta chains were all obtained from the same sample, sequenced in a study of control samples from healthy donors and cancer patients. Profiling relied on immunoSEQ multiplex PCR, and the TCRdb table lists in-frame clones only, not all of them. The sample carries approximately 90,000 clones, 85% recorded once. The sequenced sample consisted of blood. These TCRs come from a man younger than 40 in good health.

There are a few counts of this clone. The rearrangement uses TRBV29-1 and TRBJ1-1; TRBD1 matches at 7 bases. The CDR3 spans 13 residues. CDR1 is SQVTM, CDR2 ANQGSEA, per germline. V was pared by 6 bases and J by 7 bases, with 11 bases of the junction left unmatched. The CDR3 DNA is TGCAGCGTGTTGGGAGGGGGCCGAAATGAAGCTTTCTTT. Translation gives CSVLGGGRNEAFF.

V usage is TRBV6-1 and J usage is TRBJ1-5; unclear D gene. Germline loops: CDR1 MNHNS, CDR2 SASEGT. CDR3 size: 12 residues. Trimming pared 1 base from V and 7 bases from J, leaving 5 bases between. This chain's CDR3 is CASSEVLQPQHF. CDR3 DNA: TGTGCCAGCAGTGAAGTATTGCAGCCCCAGCATTTT.

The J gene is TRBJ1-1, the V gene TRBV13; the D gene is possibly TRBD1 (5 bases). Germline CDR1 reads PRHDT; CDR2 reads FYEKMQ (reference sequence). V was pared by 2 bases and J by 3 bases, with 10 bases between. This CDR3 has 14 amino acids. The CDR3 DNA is TGTGCCAGCAGCTTAAGGGGATGGGACACTGAAGCTTTCTTT. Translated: CASSLRGWDTEAFF.

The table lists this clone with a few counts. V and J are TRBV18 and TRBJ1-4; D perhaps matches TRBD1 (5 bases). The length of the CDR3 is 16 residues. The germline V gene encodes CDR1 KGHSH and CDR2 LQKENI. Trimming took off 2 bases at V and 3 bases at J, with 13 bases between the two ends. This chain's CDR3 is CASSPAPGAANEKLFF. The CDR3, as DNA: TGTGCCAGCTCACCAGCCCCTGGGGCAGCTAATGAAAAACTGTTTTTT.

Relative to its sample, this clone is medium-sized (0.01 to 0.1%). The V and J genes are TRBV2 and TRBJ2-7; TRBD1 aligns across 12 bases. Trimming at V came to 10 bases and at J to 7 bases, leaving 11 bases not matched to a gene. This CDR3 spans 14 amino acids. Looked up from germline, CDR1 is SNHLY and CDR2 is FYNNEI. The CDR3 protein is CAIIRDRGRQEQYF. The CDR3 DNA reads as TGTGCCATCATCCGGGACAGGGGGCGTCAAGAGCAGTACTTC.

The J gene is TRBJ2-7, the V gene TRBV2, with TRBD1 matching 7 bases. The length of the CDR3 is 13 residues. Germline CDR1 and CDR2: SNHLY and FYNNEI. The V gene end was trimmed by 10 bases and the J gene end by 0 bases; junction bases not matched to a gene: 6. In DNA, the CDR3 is TGTGCCATTTTCCGGGACAGCTCCTACGAGCAGTACTTC. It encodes CAIFRDSSYEQYF.

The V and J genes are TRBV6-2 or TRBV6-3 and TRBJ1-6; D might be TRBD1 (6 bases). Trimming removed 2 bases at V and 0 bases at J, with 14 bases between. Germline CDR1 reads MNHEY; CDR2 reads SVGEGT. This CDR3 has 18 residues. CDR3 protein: CASSYNDRQSSYNSPLHF. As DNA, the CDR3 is TGTGCCAGCAGTTACAATGACAGGCAGAGCTCCTATAATTCACCCCTCCACTTT.

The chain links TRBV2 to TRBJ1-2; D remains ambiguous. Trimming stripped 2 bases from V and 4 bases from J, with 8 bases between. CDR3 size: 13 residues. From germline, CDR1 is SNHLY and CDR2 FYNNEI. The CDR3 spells CASSESRSYGYTF. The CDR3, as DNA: TGTGCCAGCAGTGAAAGTAGAAGCTATGGCTACACCTTC.

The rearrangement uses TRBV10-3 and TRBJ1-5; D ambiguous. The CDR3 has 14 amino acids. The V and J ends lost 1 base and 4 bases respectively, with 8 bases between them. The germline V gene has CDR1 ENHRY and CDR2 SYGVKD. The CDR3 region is CAISEFGPNQPQHF. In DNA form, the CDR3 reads TGTGCCATCAGTGAGTTTGGGCCTAATCAGCCCCAGCATTTT.

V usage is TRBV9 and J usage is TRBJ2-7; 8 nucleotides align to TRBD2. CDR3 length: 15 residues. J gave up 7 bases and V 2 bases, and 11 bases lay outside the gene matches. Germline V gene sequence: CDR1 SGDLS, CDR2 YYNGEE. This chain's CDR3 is CASSVSGELTWEQYF. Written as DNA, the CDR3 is TGTGCCAGCAGCGTTAGCGGGGAACTTACGTGGGAGCAGTACTTC. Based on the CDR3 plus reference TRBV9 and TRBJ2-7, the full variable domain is DSGVTQTPKHLITATGQRVTLRCSPRSGDLSVYWYQQSLDQGLQFLIQYYNGEERAKGNILERFSAQQFPDLHSELNLSSLELGDSALYFCASSVSGELTWEQYFGPGTRLTVT.

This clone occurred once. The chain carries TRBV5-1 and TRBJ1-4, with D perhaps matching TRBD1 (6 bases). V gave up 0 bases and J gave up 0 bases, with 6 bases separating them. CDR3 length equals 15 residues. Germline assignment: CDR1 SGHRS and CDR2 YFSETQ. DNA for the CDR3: TGCGCCAGCAGCTTGGAGGGGGCAACTAATGAAAAACTGTTTTTT. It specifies CASSLEGATNEKLFF.

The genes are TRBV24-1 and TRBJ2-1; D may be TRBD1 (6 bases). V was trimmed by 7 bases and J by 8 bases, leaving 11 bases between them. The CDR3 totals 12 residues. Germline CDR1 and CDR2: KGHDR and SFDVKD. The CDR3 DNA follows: TGTGCCACCAGGGGGGCGGGCGATGAGCAGTTCTTC. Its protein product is CATRGAGDEQFF.

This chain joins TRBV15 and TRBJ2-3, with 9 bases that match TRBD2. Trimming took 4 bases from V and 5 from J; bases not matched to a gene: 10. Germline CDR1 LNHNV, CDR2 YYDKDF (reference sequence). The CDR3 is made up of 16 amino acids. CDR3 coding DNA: TGTGCCACCAGCAAAGCCTTAGCGGGGGCGGAAGATACGCAGTATTTT. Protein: CATSKALAGAEDTQYF.

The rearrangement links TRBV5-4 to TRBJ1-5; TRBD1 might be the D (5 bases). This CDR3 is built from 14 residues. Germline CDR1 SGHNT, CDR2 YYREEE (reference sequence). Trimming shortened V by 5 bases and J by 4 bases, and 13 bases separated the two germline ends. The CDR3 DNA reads TGTGCCAGCAGGTACGGCAGGGAGAATCAGCCCCAGCATTTT. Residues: CASRYGRENQPQHF.

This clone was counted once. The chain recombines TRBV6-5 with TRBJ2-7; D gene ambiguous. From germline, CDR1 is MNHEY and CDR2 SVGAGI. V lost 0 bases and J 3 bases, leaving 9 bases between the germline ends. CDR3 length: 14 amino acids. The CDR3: CASSYSDNYYEQYF. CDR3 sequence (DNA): TGTGCCAGCAGTTACTCGGATAACTACTACGAGCAGTACTTC.

The CDR3 protein is CASAEGTGGLGTEAFF. CDR3 DNA sequence: TGTGCCAGCGCCGAAGGGACAGGGGGCTTGGGCACTGAAGCTTTCTTT. This chain joins TRBV3-1 (or the pseudogene TRBV3-2) and TRBJ1-1; 12 bases map to TRBD1. The germline V gene encodes CDR1 LGHDT and CDR2 YNNKEL (reference sequence). This CDR3 spans 16 amino acids. The trim removed 8 bases at V and 4 bases at J, leaving 11 bases unmatched.

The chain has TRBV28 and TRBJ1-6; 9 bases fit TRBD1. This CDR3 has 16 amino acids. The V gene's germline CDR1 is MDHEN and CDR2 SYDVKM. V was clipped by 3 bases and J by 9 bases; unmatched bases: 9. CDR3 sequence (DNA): TGTGCCAGCAGTTTTATTGTTGGGACAGGGTCTTCACCCCTCCACTTT. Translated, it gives CASSFIVGTGSSPLHF.

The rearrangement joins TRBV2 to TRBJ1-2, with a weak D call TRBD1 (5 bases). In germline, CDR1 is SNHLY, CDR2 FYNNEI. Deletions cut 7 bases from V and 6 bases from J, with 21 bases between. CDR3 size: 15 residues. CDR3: CASMVGRLLGDGYTF. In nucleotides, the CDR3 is TGTGCCAGCATGGTAGGGCGGCTCTTAGGGGATGGCTACACCTTC.